Shown below are 29 T cell receptor beta chains from a single sample sequenced in a study of technical replicates of blood from a handful of donors. TCRdb keeps only in-frame clones here, not all; method: immunoSEQ multiplex PCR. There are about 97,000 clones in the sample; 96% occur only once, and approximately 0.2% lies in the top ten. Sequencing input: T cells isolated from PBMCs. The receptors were gathered from a human donor in good health.

The V call is TRBV28, the J call TRBJ2-7; possibly TRBD1 for D (5 bases). The CDR3 spans 12 residues. V was cut by 6 bases and J by 2 bases, with 8 bases left in between. Germline CDR1 MDHEN, CDR2 SYDVKM. CDR3 in amino acids: CASSLGAYEQYF. The CDR3 nucleotides are TGTGCCAGCAGCCTAGGGGCCTACGAGCAGTACTTC.

The chain joins TRBV15 to TRBJ2-3; 13 positions match TRBD2. There are 16 residues in the CDR3. CDR1 is LNHNV and CDR2 is YYDKDF in the germline V gene (reference sequence). J gave up 4 bases and V 3 bases, and 4 bases lay outside the gene matches. The CDR3 coding sequence is TGTGCCACCAGCAGCACTAGCGGGAGGGCCTCAGATACGCAGTATTTT. This sequence encodes CATSSTSGRASDTQYF.

The chain links TRBV16 to TRBJ1-5; 9 nucleotides align to TRBD1. Losses at the gene ends were 0 bases for V and 5 bases for J; bases not matched to a gene: 5. The CDR3 runs to 16 residues. Germline CDR1 and CDR2: KGHSY and FQNENV. In DNA, the CDR3 is TGTGCCAGCAGCCAATCCAGGGACAGGGCCTATCAGCCCCAGCATTTT. It specifies CASSQSRDRAYQPQHF.

This chain joins TRBV5-6 and TRBJ2-7; perhaps TRBD2 as D (6 bases). The germline V gene encodes CDR1 SGHDT and CDR2 YYEEEE. This CDR3 spans 14 amino acids. V lost 4 bases and J 6 bases, leaving 17 bases between the germline ends. DNA for the CDR3: TGTGCCAGCAGCACAAACGGGGGATTCTCCGAGCAGTACTTC. It is translated as CASSTNGGFSEQYF. Full variable domain (missing parts from reference TRBV5-6 and TRBJ2-7): DAGVTQSPTHLIKTRGQQVTLRCSPKSGHDTVSWYQQALGQGPQFIFQYYEEEERQRGNFPDRFSGHQFPNYSSELNVNALLLGDSALYLCASSTNGGFSEQYFGPGTRLTVT.

This CDR3 is CASLKGLAGGGEQYF. CDR3 DNA sequence: TGTGCCAGCCTAAAGGGCCTAGCGGGAGGGGGGGAGCAGTACTTC. The chain uses TRBV6-1 and TRBJ2-7; 12 bases are shared with TRBD2. CDR3 size: 15 residues. The germline V gene encodes CDR1 MNHNS and CDR2 SASEGT. Trimming took 8 bases from V and 7 from J; bases not matched to a gene: 12.

This clone turned up a few times. The chain employs TRBV11-2 and TRBJ1-2; possible D gene TRBD1, 6 bases. With 3 bases removed from V and 0 bases from J, the gap between germline ends came to 8 bases. The germline V gene encodes CDR1 SGHAT and CDR2 FQNNGV. The CDR3 loop spans 14 amino acids. CDR3 amino acids: CASSLDRANYGYTF. CDR3 DNA: TGTGCCAGCAGCTTGGACAGAGCTAACTATGGCTACACCTTC.

The chain has TRBV4-1 and TRBJ1-5; D remains unclear. Germline values: CDR1 MGHRA, CDR2 YSYEKL. The CDR3 consists of 15 residues. V was shortened by 0 bases and J by 5 bases, with 11 bases between the two germline ends. The CDR3 sequence: CASSQDRLFYQPQHF. The CDR3 DNA is TGCGCCAGCAGCCAAGATCGACTGTTCTATCAGCCCCAGCATTTT.

The V gene is TRBV14, the J gene TRBJ1-1; 12 bases line up with TRBD1. Germline loops: CDR1 SGHDN, CDR2 FVKESK. Germline trimming cut 4 bases from V and 0 bases from J; bases unmatched to any gene: 6. CDR3 length equals 17 residues. This chain's CDR3 is CASSRGTGGKMNTEAFF. The CDR3 coding sequence is TGTGCCAGCAGCCGGGGGACAGGGGGCAAAATGAACACTGAAGCTTTCTTT. Looking up the rest from reference TRBV14 and TRBJ1-1 gives the full variable domain: EAGVTQFPSHSVIEKGQTVTLRCDPISGHDNLYWYRRVMGKEIKFLLHFVKESKQDESGMPNNRFLAERTGGTYSTLKVQPAELEDSGVYFCASSRGTGGKMNTEAFFGQGTRLTVV.

This clone has just a few counts. V is TRBV19 and J is TRBJ2-5; 10 bases fit TRBD2. With V trimmed by 5 bases and J by 2 bases, 5 bases remained unmatched. The CDR3 is made up of 15 amino acids. The germline V gene has CDR1 LNHDA and CDR2 SQIVND (reference sequence). CDR3 DNA sequence: TGTGCCAGTAGTTCGGGACTAGCGCCGCAAGAGACCCAGTACTTC. It encodes CASSSGLAPQETQYF.

V and J are TRBV7-3 and TRBJ2-1; D remains ambiguous. The CDR3 has 16 amino acids. Looked up from germline, CDR1 is SGHTA and CDR2 is FQGTGA. V gave up 0 bases and J gave up 0 bases, with 9 bases separating them. CDR3 region: CASSLTFTVSYNEQFF. The DNA for the CDR3 is TGTGCCAGCAGCTTAACGTTTACGGTCTCCTACAATGAGCAGTTCTTC.

The gene calls are TRBV11-3 and TRBJ2-5; a weak D match, TRBD1 (6 bases). V was pared by 5 bases and J by 4 bases, with 17 bases between. CDR1 is SGHNT, CDR2 YENEEA, per germline. The CDR3 consists of 15 residues. CDR3 nucleotides: TGTGCCAGCAGCCCGGTATGGGGGCCCCCAGAGACCCAGTACTTC. It specifies CASSPVWGPPETQYF.

V and J are TRBV10-3 and TRBJ2-3; maybe TRBD1 (6 bases). The CDR3 loop spans 17 amino acids. Germline V gene sequence: CDR1 ENHRY, CDR2 SYGVKD. V shed 2 bases and J shed 3 bases, with 18 bases lying between them. This chain's CDR3 is CAISEPDSEDMTDTQYF. CDR3 nucleotides: TGTGCCATCAGTGAGCCGGACAGCGAGGATATGACAGATACGCAGTATTTT.

This rearrangement joins TRBV2 to TRBJ2-7; tentatively, D is TRBD2 (6 bases). The CDR3 totals 12 residues. The germline V and J ends were trimmed by 9 bases and 6 bases, with 15 bases remaining between them. CDR1 is SNHLY and CDR2 is FYNNEI in the germline V gene. CDR3 in amino acids: CASFRRAPEQYF. Written as DNA, the CDR3 is TGTGCCAGTTTTCGGAGGGCCCCCGAGCAGTACTTC.

The chain carries TRBV29-1 and TRBJ2-2, with TRBD1 matching over 7 bases. This CDR3 spans 14 amino acids. Germline CDR1 SQVTM, CDR2 ANQGSEA. The V and J ends lost 6 bases and 4 bases, in that order; junction bases with no gene match: 8. CDR3: CSVTDRPATGELFF. Written as DNA, the CDR3 is TGCAGCGTAACGGACAGGCCTGCCACCGGGGAGCTGTTTTTT.

J is TRBJ2-2 and V is TRBV5-6; 7 bases align to TRBD2. The germline gives CDR1 SGHDT, CDR2 YYEEEE. This CDR3 has 17 amino acids. The trim removed 3 bases at V and 7 bases at J, leaving 15 bases unmatched. CDR3: CASSSFVSAGVGGELFF. The CDR3 nucleotides read TGTGCCAGCAGCTCTTTCGTTTCCGCGGGAGTTGGCGGGGAGCTGTTTTTT.

V and J are TRBV19 and TRBJ2-2; tentatively, D is TRBD1 (5 bases). The CDR3 length is 15 residues. Trimming removed 6 bases from V and 6 bases from J, with 17 bases in between. Germline V gene data show CDR1 as LNHDA and CDR2 as SQIVND (reference sequence). CDR3 in DNA: TGTGCCAGTAGAGACGTTAGCAGGGCGGCCGGGGAGCTGTTTTTT. Residues: CASRDVSRAAGELFF.

The rearrangement links TRBV9 to TRBJ2-3, with D tentatively TRBD2 (6 bases). In germline, CDR1 is SGDLS, CDR2 YYNGEE. There are 18 residues in the CDR3. V lost 3 bases, J lost 4 bases, and 24 bases lay in between. CDR3 coding DNA: TGTGCCAGCAGCGGGAAATCGGGCGGAGTCGGGGGACCAGATACGCAGTATTTT. It translates to CASSGKSGGVGGPDTQYF.

This chain uses TRBV29-1 with TRBJ1-1; D remains unclear. The CDR3 covers 17 residues. CDR1 and CDR2 from the germline V gene are SQVTM and ANQGSEA. Between the trimmed V and J ends, which lost 0 bases and 1 base, there was a span of 18 bases. The CDR3 sequence is CSVEEVLGLKRNTEAFF. The CDR3 DNA reads as TGCAGCGTTGAAGAGGTCCTCGGACTCAAACGGAACACTGAAGCTTTCTTT.

The chain employs TRBV5-6 and TRBJ2-5; 8 nucleotides match TRBD2. Germline CDR1 SGHDT, CDR2 YYEEEE. The CDR3 contains 16 residues. V was clipped by 0 bases and J by 4 bases; unmatched bases: 8. The CDR3 region is CASSLGWGAGGETQYF. The CDR3 nucleotides read TGTGCCAGCAGCTTGGGGTGGGGCGCGGGAGGAGAGACCCAGTACTTC. Full variable domain (rest looked up from reference TRBV5-6 and TRBJ2-5): DAGVTQSPTHLIKTRGQQVTLRCSPKSGHDTVSWYQQALGQGPQFIFQYYEEEERQRGNFPDRFSGHQFPNYSSELNVNALLLGDSALYLCASSLGWGAGGETQYFGPGTRLLVL.

V is TRBV7-2 and J is TRBJ1-1; TRBD1 matches 7 bases. The V and J ends lost 1 base and 11 bases, in that order; junction bases with no gene match: 7. The CDR3 runs to 13 residues. CDR1 and CDR2 (germline): SGHTA, FQGNSA. For the CDR3, the DNA is TGTGCCAGCAGCTTAGGGGCAGGGGGGTCTGCTTTCTTT. Protein: CASSLGAGGSAFF.

This rearrangement joins TRBV4-1 to TRBJ1-4; 7 nucleotides align to TRBD1. CDR3 size: 13 residues. V lost 1 base, J lost 13 bases, and 6 bases stayed unmatched. The germline CDR1 and CDR2 sequences are MGHRA and YSYEKL. CDR3 sequence: CASSQAEQGTLFF. The CDR3, as DNA: TGCGCCAGCAGCCAAGCGGAACAGGGGACACTGTTTTTT.

The chain couples TRBV18 to TRBJ2-1; tentatively, D is TRBD2 (5 bases). The V end lost 3 bases, the J end lost 3 bases, and 6 bases lay between the germline ends. The CDR3 loop spans 13 amino acids. Germline values: CDR1 KGHSH, CDR2 LQKENI. CDR3 amino acids: CASSPTSYNEQFF. CDR3 DNA sequence: TGTGCCAGCTCACCTACTAGCTACAATGAGCAGTTCTTC.

The V gene is TRBV18, the J gene TRBJ2-4, with 13 bases that match TRBD2. The CDR3 runs to 17 residues. V gave up 5 bases and J gave up 0 bases; unmatched junction bases: 4. Per germline, CDR1 KGHSH and CDR2 LQKENI. CDR3 in DNA: TGTGCCAGCTCAGCAAGACTAGCGGGGGGAGCCAAAAACATTCAGTACTTC. This gives the protein CASSARLAGGAKNIQYF. The whole variable domain, remainder taken from reference TRBV18 and TRBJ2-4, is NAGVMQNPRHLVRRRGQEARLRCSPMKGHSHVYWYRQLPEEGLKFMVYLQKENIIDESGMPKERFSAEFPKEGPSILRIQQVVRGDSAAYFCASSARLAGGAKNIQYFGAGTRLSVL.

CDR3 bases: TGTGCCAGCAGTGGGGGGGGGTTAGAAGCTTTCTTT. This translates into CASSGGGLEAFF. The V call is TRBV2, the J call TRBJ1-1, with D perhaps matching TRBD1 (5 bases). There are 12 residues in the CDR3. Germline V lookup: CDR1 SNHLY, CDR2 FYNNEI. The V and J ends lost 4 bases and 8 bases respectively, with 11 bases between them. Supplemented by reference TRBV2 and TRBJ1-1, the full variable domain reads EPEVTQTPSHQVTQMGQEVILRCVPISNHLYFYWYRQILGQKVEFLVSFYNNEISEKSEIFDDQFSVERPDGSNFTLKIRSTKLEDSAMYFCASSGGGLEAFFGQGTRLTVV.

The chain has TRBV20-1 and TRBJ2-7, with no clear D. Germline assignment: CDR1 DFQATT and CDR2 SNEGSKA (reference sequence). This CDR3 spans 10 amino acids. With 5 bases removed from V and 6 bases from J, the gap between germline ends came to 8 bases. The CDR3 nucleotides are TGCAGTGCTCTTGTGAGCGAGCAGTACTTC. This translates into CSALVSEQYF.

This clone was observed a few times. The chain couples TRBV2 to TRBJ2-5; 7 bases map to TRBD2. This CDR3 has 16 amino acids. V was clipped by 0 bases and J by 2 bases; unmatched bases: 6. Germline assignment: CDR1 SNHLY and CDR2 FYNNEI. In DNA form, the CDR3 reads TGTGCCAGCAGTGAAGCGGGAGGGCGGTGGCAAGAGACCCAGTACTTC. It translates to CASSEAGGRWQETQYF.

V gene TRBV2 combines with J gene TRBJ1-2, with D perhaps matching TRBD1 (5 bases). The CDR3 totals 14 residues. Per the germline V gene, CDR1 is SNHLY and CDR2 is FYNNEI. Trimming stripped 7 bases from V and 4 bases from J, with 16 bases between. This CDR3 reads CASNGGGRSYGYTF. In nucleotides, the CDR3 is TGTGCCAGCAATGGCGGGGGACGGAGCTATGGCTACACCTTC.

The chain uses TRBV28 and TRBJ2-3; 9 nucleotides agree with TRBD1. The V gene end was trimmed by 7 bases and the J gene end by 8 bases; junction bases not matched to a gene: 7. From germline, CDR1 is MDHEN and CDR2 SYDVKM. The CDR3 covers 13 residues. CDR3 bases: TGTGCCAGCACACGTGACAGGGGGGGTACGCAGTATTTT. Protein: CASTRDRGGTQYF.

V usage is TRBV9 and J usage is TRBJ1-1; no reliable D call. The CDR3 consists of 12 residues. The V gene lost 4 bases and the J gene lost 8 bases, with 12 bases spanning the gap. CDR1 is SGDLS, CDR2 YYNGEE, per germline. CDR3 in amino acids: CASSTPGVEAFF. The CDR3 DNA follows: TGTGCCAGCAGCACCCCCGGGGTGGAAGCTTTCTTT.